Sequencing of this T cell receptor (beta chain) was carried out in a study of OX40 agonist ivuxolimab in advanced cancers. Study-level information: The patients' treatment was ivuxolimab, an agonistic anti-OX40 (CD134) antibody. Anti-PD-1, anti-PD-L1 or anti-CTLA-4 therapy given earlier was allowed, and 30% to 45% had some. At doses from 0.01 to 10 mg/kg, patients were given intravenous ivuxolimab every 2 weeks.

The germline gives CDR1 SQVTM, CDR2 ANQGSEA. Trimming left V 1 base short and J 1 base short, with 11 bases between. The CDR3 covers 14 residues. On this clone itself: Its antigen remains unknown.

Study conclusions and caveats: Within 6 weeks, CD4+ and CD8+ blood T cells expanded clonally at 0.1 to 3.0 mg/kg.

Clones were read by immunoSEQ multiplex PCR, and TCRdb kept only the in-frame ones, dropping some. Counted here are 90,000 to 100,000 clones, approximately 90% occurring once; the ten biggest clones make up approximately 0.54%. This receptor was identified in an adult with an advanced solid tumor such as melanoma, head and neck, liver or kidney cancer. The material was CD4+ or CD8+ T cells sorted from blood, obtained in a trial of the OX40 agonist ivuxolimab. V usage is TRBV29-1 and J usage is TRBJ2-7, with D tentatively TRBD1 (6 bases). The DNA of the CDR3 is TGCAGCGTTGAAGGCTTGACAGGATCCTACGAGCAGTACTTC. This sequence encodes CSVEGLTGSYEQYF.